This TCR beta chain derives from a study of blood T cells in healthy people across ages. Findings and caveats of the study: Age brought a roughly linear fall in TCR beta diversity measured per million T cells. Estimates drawn from one million T cells were deemed to understate diversity.

In this sample, this clonotype turned up once. Antigen: not known. A sample-barcoded 5' primer and a J-beta primer mix were used in a second PCR of roughly 7 to 11 cycles. TCRdb re-analysed the 5' RACE reads in MiXCR, keeping a single row per CDR3 protein. The sample contains around 1,000,000 distinct CDR3 sequences, 20% to 25% of which appear only once. The sample, around 9.9 milliliters of peripheral blood, was drawn from each donor. The CDR3 extends over 12 amino acids. Germline V gives CDR1 SNHLY, CDR2 FYNNEI. V was clipped by 8 bases and J by 1 base, with 8 bases between them. This sample also appeared in a second study, on T cells of mothers and their children. That work states: Three healthy Caucasian mothers and their six children donated.

Sequenced material: blood. This clonotype originated in a girl aged 2-10 years in good health. The chain employs TRBV2 and TRBJ1-1; D not resolved. CDR3 in amino acids: CASARENTEAFF. CDR3 nucleotides: TGTGCCAGCGCTAGGGAGAACACTGAAGCTTTCTTT.